This entry describes one TCR beta chain. Assay used: immunoSEQ multiplex PCR; TCRdb lists only in-frame clones, some missing. Here the sample spans about 140,000 clones, about 89% being singletons. The data were taken from a study of control samples from healthy donors and cancer patients. This receptor was obtained from a man between 18 and 29 years old in good health. The specimen was blood.

As DNA, the CDR3 is TGTGCCAGCAGCTTGGCAGGACTAGCGGGGGGGCTCCAAGAGACCCAGTACTTC. It yields the protein CASSLAGLAGGLQETQYF. The rearrangement joins TRBV11-2 to TRBJ2-5; 15 bases match TRBD2. Germline-derived CDR1 and CDR2 are SGHAT and FQNNGV. The CDR3 consists of 18 residues. The V segment lost 3 bases and the J segment 1 base; nucleotides outside the gene matches: 6.